The T cell receptor beta chain under discussion was sequenced for a study of blood T cell repertoires in COVID-19. Background on the study: COVID-19 samples collected from the United States, Italy and Spain covered acute and convalescent phases. The cDNA or gDNA used as material had been derived from T cells, B-cell-depleted T cells, or PBMCs.

Original analysis: Reference gene primer amplification yielded estimated nucleated cell counts. Libraries were prepared by immunoSEQ multiplex PCR; TCRdb keeps only in-frame clonotypes and omits some of them. V, J and clone size were drawn from that table, and D and trimming were deduced from the DNA. The sample consists of around 130,000 clones, roughly 90% of them appearing once. The junction had 13 bases not matched to a gene; V was cut back by 3 bases and J by 2 bases. CDR1 SGHNT and CDR2 YENEEA come from the germline V gene. This CDR3 region has 18 residues. The receptor's source is a man aged 70-80 years with active COVID-19. V and J are TRBV11-3 and TRBJ2-5; 9 bases are shared with TRBD2. Sequenced sample: peripheral blood. CDR3 nucleotide sequence: TGTGCCAGCAGCTTCGGACAGTCGGCGGGAGGGCGGCAAGAGACCCAGTACTTC. Its protein is CASSFGQSAGGRQETQYF.